This T cell receptor (beta chain) was observed in a study of blood T cell repertoires in COVID-19. Background on the study: The study drew acute and convalescent COVID-19 samples from the United States, Italy and Spain.

CDR3 length: 12 residues. Original handling: The assay estimated nucleated cells by amplifying reference gene primers. Libraries were prepared by immunoSEQ multiplex PCR; TCRdb keeps only in-frame clonotypes and omits some of them. That table supplies the V and J calls and clone size; D and trimming were determined from the DNA. The repertoire holds some 100,000 clones, with around 88% as singletons. The specimen was peripheral blood. The chain carries TRBV21-1 and TRBJ1-5. TRBV21-1 is classified as a pseudogene. This receptor was identified in an older woman with acute or convalescent COVID-19. The CDR3 loop reads CASSVLPQPQHF. The CDR3 DNA sequence: TGTGCCAGCAGCGTACTTCCGCAGCCCCAGCATTTT.